The clone carrying this TCR beta chain was recorded at least ten times. As to time point: newly diagnosed GD, antithyroid drugs for less than 3 months. The authors made the TCR library using RNA they extracted from PBMCs. Through Arm-PCR of CDR3 regions and iRepertoire HTBI primers, TCR beta libraries were built. TCRdb reprocessed the multiplex PCR reads via MiXCR and lists one record per CDR3 protein. The sample lists around 450,000 distinct CDR3 sequences, about 15% seen once, with approximately 7.8% in the top ten. This sample was included in a study of regulatory T cells in long-lasting Graves disease. Germline loops: CDR1 DFQATT, CDR2 SNEGSKA (reference sequence). The CDR3 loop spans 14 amino acids. Deletions cut 7 bases from V and 6 bases from J, with 22 bases between. A further study also used this sample, focusing on T cells in Graves' hyperthyroidism and ophthalmopathy.

The rearrangement joins TRBV20-1 to TRBJ2-7; D may be TRBD2 (5 bases). The sequence was collected from a woman aged 40 to 55 with Graves disease. The sample here was peripheral blood mononuclear cells (PBMCs), taken at new diagnosis, from a patient treated with antithyroid drugs. The CDR3 nucleotides read TGCAGTGGATTACTGGTGGGCATCGAGGGCGAGCAGTACTTC. Translating it yields CSGLLVGIEGEQYF.